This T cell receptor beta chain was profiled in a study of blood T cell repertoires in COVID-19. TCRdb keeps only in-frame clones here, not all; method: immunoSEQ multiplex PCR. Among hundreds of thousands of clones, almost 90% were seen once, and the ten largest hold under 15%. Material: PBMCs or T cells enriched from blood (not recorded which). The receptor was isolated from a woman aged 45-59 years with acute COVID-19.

In DNA form, the CDR3 reads TGTGCCAGCAGCCCCCGGGACAGGTGGGCCGGGGAGCTGTTTTTT. Its protein product is CASSPRDRWAGELFF. The J gene is TRBJ2-2, the V gene TRBV7-8; 8 bases fit TRBD1. The CDR3 runs to 15 residues. Trimming removed 5 bases from V and 6 bases from J; junction bases left unmatched: 8. Germline V gives CDR1 SGHVS, CDR2 FQNEAQ. The whole variable domain, remainder taken from reference TRBV7-8 and TRBJ2-2, is GAGVSQSPRYKVAKRGQDVALRCDPISGHVSLFWYQQALGQGPEFLTYFQNEAQLDKSGLPSDRFFAERPEGSVSTLKIQRTQQEDSAVYLCASSPRDRWAGELFFGEGSRLTVL.